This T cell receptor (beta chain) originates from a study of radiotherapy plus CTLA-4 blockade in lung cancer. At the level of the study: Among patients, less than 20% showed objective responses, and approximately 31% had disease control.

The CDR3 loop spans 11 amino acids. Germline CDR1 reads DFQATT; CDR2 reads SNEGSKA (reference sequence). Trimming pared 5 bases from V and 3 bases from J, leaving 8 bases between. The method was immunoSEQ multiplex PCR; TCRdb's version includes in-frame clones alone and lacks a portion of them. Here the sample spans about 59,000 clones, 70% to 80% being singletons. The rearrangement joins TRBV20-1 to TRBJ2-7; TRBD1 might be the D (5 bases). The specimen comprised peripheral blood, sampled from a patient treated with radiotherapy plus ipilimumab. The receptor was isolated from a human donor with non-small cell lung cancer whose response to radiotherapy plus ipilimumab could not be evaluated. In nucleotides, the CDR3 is TGCAGTGCTCCCGACAGCTACGAGCAGTACTTC. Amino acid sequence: CSAPDSYEQYF.